These T cell receptor beta chains were read from a single sample in a study of T-cell reconstitution after alpha-beta-depleted transplantation in children. TCRdb passed the PCR reads through MiXCR, listing each CDR3 protein once. The profile shows about 460,000 distinct CDR3 sequences, under 12% of them singletons. Sequencing used PBMCs, obtained before TCRalphabeta/CD19-depleted stem cell transplant. These receptor sequences come from a child aged 2-15 years with inherited bone marrow failure, due to receive a stem cell transplant. Each CDR3 is given with its conserved first and last residue. A D gene is named only where the DNA matches it firmly. Clone size is not always given. Where it is, it says once, few, many or a class for expanded clones.

J | D | size | V | CDR3 | DNA
TRBJ2-1 | TRBD1 | many | TRBV7-2 | CASSLTGQNNEQFF | TGTGCCAGCAGCTTAACGGGACAGAACAATGAGCAGTTCTTC
TRBJ1-1 | TRBD1 | many | TRBV6-2/TRBV6-3 | CASTSDRGTEAFF | TGTGCCAGCACATCGGACAGGGGTACTGAAGCTTTCTTT
TRBJ2-4 | . | many | TRBV28 | CASSLITGGLAGRGGKNIQYF | TGTGCCAGCAGTTTAATTACAGGGGGTTTAGCGGGGAGGGGGGGCAAAAACATTCAGTACTTC
TRBJ2-5 | . | many | TRBV20-1 | CSADRDADQETQYF | TGCAGTGCAGACCGGGACGCAGACCAAGAGACCCAGTACTTC
TRBJ1-1 | . | many | TRBV12-3/TRBV12-4 | CASSPTGTMNTEAFF | TGTGCCAGCAGTCCAACCGGGACAATGAACACTGAAGCTTTCTTT
TRBJ2-1 | . | many | TRBV15 | CATSRGGESYNEQFF | TGTGCCACCAGCAGAGGGGGGGAGTCCTACAATGAGCAGTTCTTC
TRBJ1-1 | . | many | TRBV5-4 | CASSFPGAEAFF | TGTGCCAGCAGCTTCCCAGGAGCCGAAGCTTTCTTT
TRBJ2-3 | . | many | TRBV7-2 | CASSLATLSTDTQYF | TGTGCCAGCAGCTTAGCGACACTCAGCACAGATACGCAGTATTTT
TRBJ2-2 | . | many | TRBV29-1 | CSAIGGRRSGELFF | TGCAGCGCGATTGGGGGGAGAAGGTCCGGGGAGCTGTTTTTT
TRBJ2-1 | . | many | TRBV5-6 | CASSKGSYNEQFF | TGTGCCAGCAGCAAGGGGTCCTACAATGAGCAGTTCTTC
TRBJ2-1 | TRBD1 | many | TRBV4-3 | CASSQESYGTGDNNEQFF | TGCGCCAGCAGCCAAGAGTCGTACGGGACAGGGGACAACAATGAGCAGTTCTTC
TRBJ2-7 | . | once | TRBV27 | CASSLSLGAATYEQYF | TGTGCCAGCAGTTTATCCCTGGGGGCTGCGACCTACGAGCAGTACTTC
TRBJ2-7 | . | many | TRBV12-3/TRBV12-4 | CASSFDGARSYEQYF | TGTGCCAGCAGTTTTGATGGGGCCCGCTCCTACGAGCAGTACTTC
TRBJ1-2 | . | many | TRBV5-6 | CASSQRTVGRGYTF | TGTGCCAGCAGCCAAAGGACAGTCGGGAGAGGCTACACCTTC
TRBJ2-1 | . | many | TRBV24-1 | CATSDRGKDSYNEQFF | TGTGCCACCAGTGATCGGGGGAAGGATAGTTACAATGAGCAGTTCTTC
TRBJ2-3 | . | many | TRBV29-1 | CSVSPPRPASTDTQYF | TGCAGCGTTTCTCCCCCACGACCGGCTAGCACAGATACGCAGTATTTT
TRBJ2-7 | . | few | TRBV7-2 | CASSNNPFGDSYEQYF | TGTGCCAGCAGCAACAATCCCTTTGGCGACTCCTACGAGCAGTACTTC
TRBJ2-6 | . | few | TRBV6-1 | CASSGSVGANVLTF | TGTGCCAGCAGTGGGTCGGTCGGGGCCAACGTCCTGACTTTC
TRBJ2-3 | TRBD2 | . | TRBV4-1 | CASSRLPGLASYTDTQYF | TGCGCCAGCAGCCGCTTACCCGGACTAGCCTCTTACACAGATACGCAGTATTTT
TRBJ2-3 | . | many | TRBV7-2 | CASSLAPGDDTQYF | TGTGCCAGCAGCTTAGCGCCGGGGGATGATACGCAGTATTTT
TRBJ2-1 | TRBD2 | few | TRBV29-1 | CSSCRLAEYNEQFF | TGCAGCTCTTGTCGACTAGCGGAGTACAATGAGCAGTTCTTC
TRBJ2-5 | TRBD1 | many | TRBV12-3/TRBV12-4 | CASTLTGGGETQYF | TGTGCCAGCACCCTGACAGGGGGCGGAGAGACCCAGTACTTC
TRBJ2-5 | . | many | TRBV30 | CAWAWAVETQYF | TGTGCCTGGGCCTGGGCCGTGGAGACCCAGTACTTC
TRBJ1-2 | . | few | TRBV9 | CASSPRGSSYGYTF | TGTGCCAGCAGCCCCCGCGGCAGCTCCTATGGCTACACCTTC
TRBJ2-1 | . | many | TRBV4-2 | CASSLRTGSSYNEQFF | TGTGCCAGCAGCCTCCGGACGGGGAGCTCCTACAATGAGCAGTTCTTC
TRBJ2-1 | TRBD2 | many | TRBV29-1 | CSALSSGRAYEQFF | TGCAGCGCCCTCTCTAGCGGGAGGGCCTATGAGCAGTTCTTC
TRBJ2-7 | . | . | TRBV7-9 | CASIPDGASYEQYF | TGTGCCAGCATCCCGGACGGAGCCTCCTACGAGCAGTACTTC
TRBJ2-7 | . | . | TRBV7-9 | CASSLVDGSYEQYF | TGTGCCAGCAGCTTAGTTGACGGCTCCTACGAGCAGTACTTC
TRBJ2-1 | TRBD2 | many | TRBV18 | CASSPKASGSFRGEQFF | TGTGCCAGCTCACCGAAGGCTAGCGGGAGTTTCCGGGGTGAGCAGTTCTTC
TRBJ2-1 | TRBD2 | many | TRBV6-5 | CASSYGAGGPYNEQFF | TGTGCCAGCAGTTATGGAGCGGGAGGGCCCTACAATGAGCAGTTCTTC
TRBJ2-1 | TRBD2 | many | TRBV12-3/TRBV12-4 | CASSGTRNEQFF | TGTGCCAGCAGTGGGACTAGGAATGAGCAGTTCTTC
TRBJ2-7 | . | many | TRBV20-1 | CSAIPGEFSYEQYF | TGCAGTGCCATCCCGGGGGAGTTCTCCTACGAGCAGTACTTC
TRBJ2-1 | . | many | TRBV19 | CASSIATQQFF | TGTGCCAGTAGTATCGCGACCCAGCAGTTCTTC
TRBJ1-4 | . | many | TRBV12-3/TRBV12-4 | CASSLGGTNEKLFF | TGTGCCAGCAGTTTAGGCGGGACTAATGAAAAACTGTTTTTT
TRBJ2-7 | TRBD1 | many | TRBV28 | CASSLDRHYEQYF | TGTGCCAGCTCCCTGGACAGGCACTACGAGCAGTACTTC
TRBJ2-7 | . | many | TRBV27 | CASSLRGAAYEQYF | TGTGCCAGCAGTTTACGGGGGGCGGCCTACGAGCAGTACTTC
TRBJ2-4 | . | many | TRBV4-3 | CASSQDGFSGPKNIQYF | TGCGCCAGCAGCCAAGATGGTTTCTCGGGTCCCAAAAACATTCAGTACTTC
TRBJ2-1 | . | many | TRBV20-1 | CSARPGSSYNEQFF | TGCAGTGCTAGACCCGGGAGCTCCTACAATGAGCAGTTCTTC
TRBJ1-2 | . | . | TRBV7-9 | CASSLASGGGSNYGYTF | TGTGCCAGCAGCTTAGCGTCCGGGGGCGGAAGTAACTATGGCTACACCTTC
TRBJ1-5 | . | many | TRBV12-3/TRBV12-4 | CASSPEVGSNQPQHF | TGTGCCAGCAGTCCAGAAGTAGGAAGCAATCAGCCCCAGCATTTT
TRBJ2-1 | . | many | TRBV7-2 | CASSQDEGRRYNEQFF | TGTGCCAGCAGCCAGGATGAGGGACGCCGGTACAATGAGCAGTTCTTC
TRBJ2-7 | TRBD2 | many | TRBV29-1 | CSVFGLAGGYEQYF | TGCAGCGTTTTCGGACTAGCGGGGGGCTACGAGCAGTACTTC
TRBJ1-1 | . | . | TRBV6-5 | CASSYFDTRGTEAFF | TGTGCCAGCAGTTACTTCGACACCAGGGGCACTGAAGCTTTCTTT
TRBJ2-1 | . | many | TRBV28 | CASSVRWWGQFF | TGTGCCAGCAGTGTAAGGTGGTGGGGGCAGTTCTTC
TRBJ2-7 | . | many | TRBV7-9 | CASSPPGQAHEQYF | TGTGCCAGCAGCCCTCCGGGGCAGGCTCACGAGCAGTACTTC
TRBJ2-7 | . | . | TRBV6-1 | CASSEGFPYEQYF | TGTGCCAGCAGTGAGGGTTTTCCCTACGAGCAGTACTTC
TRBJ2-3 | TRBD2 | few | TRBV11-1 | CATSRGGPNTQYF | TGTGCCACCAGTCGGGGAGGGCCGAATACGCAGTATTTT
TRBJ2-7 | TRBD1 | . | TRBV6-1 | CASSEGPGTGGTYEQYF | TGTGCCAGCAGTGAAGGGCCCGGGACAGGGGGAACCTACGAGCAGTACTTC
TRBJ2-3 | TRBD1 | many | TRBV2 | CASSYRGRADTQYF | TGTGCCAGCAGTTACAGGGGGCGGGCAGATACGCAGTATTTT
TRBJ2-7 | TRBD1 | few | TRBV29-1 | CSVEGTGGGEQYF | TGCAGCGTTGAAGGGACAGGGGGGGGAGAGCAGTACTTC
TRBJ2-1 | . | many | TRBV27 | CASSPGLQQFF | TGTGCCAGCAGTCCCGGACTCCAGCAGTTCTTC
TRBJ2-5 | . | . | TRBV5-4 | CASSLGGGATQYF | TGTGCCAGCAGCTTGGGGGGGGGCGCGACCCAGTACTTC
TRBJ2-1 | . | . | TRBV15 | CATSRGRKNYNEQFF | TGTGCCACCAGCAGGGGACGTAAGAATTACAATGAGCAGTTCTTC
TRBJ2-6 | . | . | TRBV5-1 | CASRDSGANVLTF | TGCGCCAGCAGGGACTCTGGGGCCAACGTCCTGACTTTC